Presented here are 4 T cell receptor beta chains from one specimen sequenced in a study of T cells in Graves' hyperthyroidism and ophthalmopathy. RNA transcripts served as the template for amplifying TCR beta CDR3 regions. TCR CDR3 regions were first amplified by RT-PCR with HTBI primers. TCRdb re-called the multiplex PCR reads through MiXCR, storing one row per CDR3 protein. The sample lists some 550,000 distinct CDR3 sequences; more than 15% were seen once. What was sequenced was blood. These receptors originate from a woman aged 40 to 55 with Graves' ophthalmopathy.

For this clonotype: Being one base from a much bigger clone, this may be a read error. The V gene is TRBV11-1, the J gene TRBJ2-1; 12 nucleotides agree with TRBD2. Germline V CDR1 and CDR2: SGHAT, FQDESV (reference sequence). The CDR3 is made up of 16 amino acids. As DNA, the CDR3 is TGTGCCGGCAGCCTCGGGACTAGCGGGCGGTACAATGAGCAGTTCTTC. It encodes CAGSLGTSGRYNEQFF.

This chain joins TRBV2 and TRBJ1-1; tentative D call: TRBD1 (6 bases). The V end lost 3 bases, the J end lost 0 bases, and 14 bases lay between the germline ends. CDR1 and CDR2 from the germline V gene are SNHLY and FYNNEI. The CDR3 covers 16 residues. The CDR3 protein is CASSDRQAGMNTEAFF. Written as DNA, the CDR3 is TGTGCCAGCAGTGATAGACAGGCTGGGATGAACACTGAAGCTTTCTTT.

The V gene is TRBV12-3 or TRBV12-4, the J gene TRBJ1-1; 7 nucleotides line up with TRBD1. This CDR3 is 13 amino acids long. After removal of 7 bases from V and 1 base from J, the junction contained 3 bases not matched to a gene. The CDR3 nucleotides read TGTGCCAGCACCGGGACAGCGAACACTGAAGCTTTCTTT. The encoded protein is CASTGTANTEAFF.

The gene calls are TRBV12-3 or TRBV12-4 and TRBJ2-7, with TRBD2 as a possible D gene (7 bases). The CDR3 contains 15 residues. The ends were cut back, 3 bases at V and 4 bases at J, with 16 bases in the middle. Here the CDR3 reads CASSFWGGRWYEQYF. The CDR3 nucleotides read TGTGCCAGCAGTTTTTGGGGGGGGCGATGGTACGAGCAGTACTTC.